These 21 T cell receptor beta chains share one sample of origin, sequenced in a study of human T cells and chemical hapten exposure. Each CDR3 protein is one row after TCRdb ran MiXCR on the RACE reads. Among approximately 87,000 distinct CDR3 sequences listed, over 10% were seen once. Indicated time point: patch test 2, 6 weeks after DPC sensitization. The treatment was: therapeutic diphenylcyclopropenone sensitization with weekly scalp DPC. The material was whole blood, obtained in connection with sensitization to the hapten diphenylcyclopropenone (DPC). These receptors were taken from a woman between 40 and 55 years old with alopecia areata. Some clones in this sample may be carry-over from other donors' samples.

This clonotype appeared many times. The chain is built from TRBV7-2 and TRBJ1-1; D not certain. Germline V gives CDR1 SGHTA, CDR2 FQGNSA. Trimming removed 5 bases at V and 7 bases at J, with 14 bases between. The CDR3 is made up of 13 amino acids. CDR3 region: CASSLKMIFEAFF. For the CDR3, the DNA is TGTGCCAGCAGCCTGAAAATGATATTTGAAGCTTTCTTT.

This clonotype appeared many times. V gene TRBV19 combines with J gene TRBJ2-1, with D perhaps TRBD1 or TRBD2 (5 bases each). Germline V gene sequence: CDR1 LNHDA, CDR2 SQIVND (reference sequence). CDR3 length equals 15 residues. V lost 5 bases and J lost 6, with 17 bases in between. The CDR3 reads CASSRPGPGSNEQFF. The CDR3 DNA follows: TGTGCCAGTAGTCGTCCGGGGCCCGGGTCCAATGAGCAGTTCTTC.

This clonotype was picked up a small number of times. The J gene is TRBJ2-2, the V gene TRBV10-1; TRBD2 matches at 13 bases. This CDR3 is built from 15 residues. CDR1 and CDR2 from the germline V gene are WNHNN and SYGVQD (reference sequence). Trimming took 3 bases from V and 6 from J; bases not matched to a gene: 1. CDR3 sequence: CASSELAGGAGELFF. In DNA, the CDR3 is TGCGCCAGCAGTGAACTAGCGGGAGGGGCCGGGGAGCTGTTTTTT.

This clonotype has only one observation. The gene calls are TRBV27 and TRBJ1-2; 10 bases agree with TRBD1. CDR3 length: 18 residues. V dropped 5 bases and J dropped 2; count of bases not matched to a gene: 14. Germline V gives CDR1 MNHEY, CDR2 SMNVEV (reference sequence). The DNA of the CDR3 is TGTGCCAGCAGTCGATCGGGACAGGGGCCCCGGGGGAACTATGGCTACACCTTC. Its protein is CASSRSGQGPRGNYGYTF.

This clonotype was recorded at least ten times. This chain uses TRBV28 with TRBJ2-7, with D unresolved. The CDR3 loop spans 12 amino acids. The germline V gene has CDR1 MDHEN and CDR2 SYDVKM. Trimming removed 4 bases from V and 7 bases from J, with 11 bases in between. CDR3 loop: CASSSPSGEQYF. The CDR3 DNA sequence: TGTGCCAGCAGTTCACCCTCGGGTGAGCAGTACTTC.

This clonotype was observed many times. The chain couples TRBV11-2 to TRBJ1-1; no definite D call. Germline CDR1 reads SGHAT; CDR2 reads FQNNGV. This CDR3 comprises 13 residues. V was pared by 2 bases and J by 1 base, with 5 bases between. The CDR3 protein is CASSLRQNTEAFF. The CDR3 DNA is TGTGCCAGCAGCTTACGACAGAACACTGAAGCTTTCTTT.

The chain employs TRBV12-3 or TRBV12-4 and TRBJ2-5, with 8 bases identical to TRBD1. CDR3 size: 15 residues. V trimming: 5 bases; J trimming: 5 bases; junction bases outside the gene matches: 10. The CDR3 here is CASSLLTGVLETQYF. In DNA, the CDR3 is TGTGCCAGCAGTCTCCTGACAGGGGTGTTGGAGACCCAGTACTTC.

This clonotype was observed at least ten times. The genes are TRBV4-1 and TRBJ2-7; TRBD2 might be the D (5 bases). The germline V gene encodes CDR1 MGHRA and CDR2 YSYEKL. The V end was cut by 1 base, the J end by 5 bases, with 18 bases between. The CDR3 consists of 16 residues. CDR3 region: CASSQVGFLASNEQYF. CDR3 coding DNA: TGCGCCAGCAGCCAAGTCGGGTTCCTAGCTTCGAACGAGCAGTACTTC.

This clonotype was picked up many times. The V call is TRBV28, the J call TRBJ1-3, with a possible D match to TRBD1 (5 bases). The CDR3 totals 15 residues. The germline CDR1 and CDR2 sequences are MDHEN and SYDVKM. The ends were cut back, 10 bases at V and 0 bases at J, with 16 bases in the middle. The CDR3 protein is CATLTGVSSGNTIYF. The CDR3 nucleotides are TGTGCCACCCTCACGGGGGTCAGCTCTGGAAACACCATATATTTT.

This clonotype appeared a few times. The V and J genes are TRBV20-1 and TRBJ1-1; D possibly corresponds to TRBD1 (5 bases). Germline-derived CDR1 and CDR2 are DFQATT and SNEGSKA (reference sequence). The CDR3 length is 15 residues. Trimming removed 6 bases from V and 1 base from J, with 18 bases in between. The CDR3 here is CSAKNSGTGNTEAFF. CDR3 sequence (DNA): TGCAGTGCGAAGAACTCAGGGACGGGGAACACTGAAGCTTTCTTT.

There are many counts of this clonotype. The chain couples TRBV6-6 to TRBJ1-2; D unresolved. This CDR3 region has 14 residues. Germline-derived CDR1 and CDR2 are MNHNY and SVGAGI (reference sequence). The V end was cut by 0 bases, the J end by 4 bases, with 9 bases between. CDR3: CASSYSKLSYGYTF. DNA for the CDR3: TGTGCCAGCAGTTACTCGAAACTGAGCTATGGCTACACCTTC.

The rearrangement joins TRBV25-1 to TRBJ2-7, with D perhaps TRBD2 (5 bases). Trimming cost V 10 bases and J 3 bases, with 13 bases left between them. CDR3 size: 12 residues. CDR1 and CDR2 (germline): MGHDK, SYGVNS. DNA of the CDR3: TGTGCCACCGGACTGGGAGACTACGAGCAGTACTTC. It is translated as CATGLGDYEQYF.

The table lists this clonotype with a few counts. The chain combines TRBV7-9 with TRBJ2-1, with D unclear. Germline values: CDR1 SEHNR, CDR2 FQNEAQ (reference sequence). The CDR3 extends over 14 amino acids. The germline V and J ends were trimmed by 5 bases and 7 bases, with 15 bases remaining between them. The CDR3 region has the DNA TGTGCCAGCAGCCCTTTAAGCCCTGTAAATGAGCAGTTCTTC. This codes for CASSPLSPVNEQFF.

This clonotype was seen more than once but under ten times. V gene TRBV6-5 combines with J gene TRBJ2-3; tentatively, D is TRBD2 (6 bases). CDR3 size: 14 residues. The V end was cut by 5 bases, the J end by 3 bases, with 12 bases between. Germline CDR1 MNHEY, CDR2 SVGAGI. CDR3 DNA: TGTGCCAGCAGTACCGGCGGGAAGACAGATACGCAGTATTTT. Amino acids: CASSTGGKTDTQYF.

This clonotype was found a few times. The V call is TRBV27, the J call TRBJ2-1, with D possibly being TRBD1 (6 bases). Germline loops: CDR1 MNHEY, CDR2 SMNVEV (reference sequence). Trimming pared 0 bases from V and 7 bases from J, leaving 10 bases between. The CDR3 runs 14 residues. CDR3 region: CASSLSGTKNEQFF. The CDR3 DNA follows: TGTGCCAGCAGTTTATCCGGGACAAAGAATGAGCAGTTCTTC.

This clonotype has ten or more counts. The rearrangement links TRBV20-1 to TRBJ2-1; the match to TRBD2 covers 10 bases. Per the germline V gene, CDR1 is DFQATT and CDR2 is SNEGSKA (reference sequence). J was trimmed by 2 bases and V by 6 bases; bases with no gene match: 7. The CDR3 sequence is 15 residues long. CDR3 in DNA: TGCAGTGCCTCCGGACTAGCGGAAACCTACAATGAGCAGTTCTTC. It encodes CSASGLAETYNEQFF.

In its sample, this clonotype was seen many times. The V and J genes are TRBV21-1 and TRBJ2-7. TRBV21-1 is a pseudogene. The CDR3 is 14 residues long. In DNA, the CDR3 is TGTGCCAGCAGCAAAGCTGGACCCTCCTACGAGCAGTACTTC. Protein product: CASSKAGPSYEQYF.

This chain uses TRBV6-6 with TRBJ2-5; D gene unclear. The V gene's germline CDR1 is MNHNY and CDR2 SVGAGI (reference sequence). V gave up 6 bases and J gave up 1 base, with 9 bases separating them. The CDR3 consists of 13 residues. CDR3 bases: TGTGCCAGCAGCGGACGGCGCCAAGAGACCCAGTACTTC. The encoded protein is CASSGRRQETQYF.

This clonotype was observed a handful of times. The genes are TRBV28 and TRBJ1-1; D is uncertain. CDR1 is MDHEN and CDR2 is SYDVKM in the germline V gene. The V end lost 9 bases, the J end lost 8 bases, and 13 bases lay between the germline ends. This CDR3 has 11 amino acids. The chain's CDR3 is CASCGSGEAFF. CDR3 DNA: TGTGCCAGTTGTGGCTCGGGGGAAGCTTTCTTT.

This clonotype has more than one count but fewer than ten. This chain connects TRBV12-3 or TRBV12-4 to TRBJ2-3; D not certain. The V end was cut by 7 bases, the J end by 4 bases, with 12 bases between. This CDR3 is 13 amino acids long. The CDR3 coding sequence is TGTGCCAGCACTCGGACCCCGCCAGATACGCAGTATTTT. Protein sequence: CASTRTPPDTQYF.

This clonotype has just a few counts. The chain is built from TRBV20-1 and TRBJ1-1, with D possibly being TRBD1 (5 bases). CDR1 DFQATT and CDR2 SNEGSKA come from the germline V gene (reference sequence). CDR3 length: 13 amino acids. Deletions cut 2 bases from V and 2 bases from J, with 9 bases between. CDR3 sequence (DNA): TGCAGTGCTAGATGGGGGTATAACACTGAAGCTTTCTTT. Its protein is CSARWGYNTEAFF.